Below, 2 T cell receptor beta chains from the same sample are listed, as sequenced in a study of blood T cell repertoires in COVID-19. Assay used: immunoSEQ multiplex PCR; TCRdb lists only in-frame clones, some missing. The table lists roughly 250,000 clones, roughly 90% of them singletons. Sequences were obtained from peripheral blood. These receptors were obtained from a woman aged 25-40 years with COVID-19, enrolled during active disease.

The chain has TRBV18 and TRBJ1-1, with no clear D. The CDR3 is 18 residues long. CDR1 is KGHSH, CDR2 LQKENI, per germline. Trimming left V 5 bases short and J 1 base short, with 23 bases between. CDR3 sequence (DNA): TGTGCCAGCTCAGCAGCTCGGGCGAGGGCCCTATCGAACACTGAAGCTTTCTTT. Encoded protein: CASSAARARALSNTEAFF.

J is TRBJ2-2 and V is TRBV11-2; 11 positions agree with TRBD1. The CDR3 spans 17 residues. Germline assignment: CDR1 SGHAT and CDR2 FQNNGV. The V segment lost 6 bases and the J segment 3 bases; nucleotides outside the gene matches: 9. The CDR3 spells CASRPDRGRVYTGELFF. CDR3 coding DNA: TGTGCCAGCAGACCGGACAGGGGGCGGGTGTACACCGGGGAGCTGTTTTTT.